One and the same sample provided the 16 T cell receptor beta chains below, sequenced in a study of T-cell memory formation after mild COVID-19 (dated by TCRdb to the early 2020s). The library was generated by 5' RACE. The sample was run on an Illumina NovaSeq 6000. Starting from the raw public reads, TCRdb applied fastp trimming at Q25, assembled clones with MiXCR and retained in-frame beta chains. Rows are combined by CDR3 protein, so each entry shows the most common genes and DNA. In all, the sample holds a few hundred thousand distinct CDR3 sequences, and 16% of those were seen once. The top ten hold about a fifth of the sample. Sequenced sample: PBMCs or a T cell subset sorted from them (not recorded which). These receptors originate from a man in his late teens or twenties who had mild COVID-19 (a few samples of this study predate the infection). The sample titles of this study are shuffled in the database, so cell type and time point are left out; the donor was told from shared clones.

The CDR3, as DNA: TGTGCCACCGGACTAGCGGGGGGCGTCACAGATACGCAGTATTTT. It yields the protein CATGLAGGVTDTQYF. The rearrangement links TRBV27 to TRBJ2-3; 14 bases fit TRBD2. CDR1 is MNHEY, CDR2 SMNVEV, per germline (reference sequence). The CDR3 is 15 residues long. The junction had 5 bases not matched to a gene; V was cut back by 10 bases and J by 2 bases.

This clonotype showed up just a few times. The chain's CDR3 is CASSPLVRADTEAFF. CDR3 DNA sequence: TGTGCCAGCAGCCCGCTCGTCAGGGCGGACACTGAAGCTTTCTTT. The J gene is TRBJ1-1, the V gene TRBV5-6, with D maybe TRBD1 (5 bases). In germline, CDR1 is SGHDT, CDR2 YYEEEE. V was cut by 4 bases and J by 3 bases, with 16 bases left in between. This CDR3 spans 15 amino acids. The full variable domain, with the rest looked up from reference TRBV5-6 and TRBJ1-1, is DAGVTQSPTHLIKTRGQQVTLRCSPKSGHDTVSWYQQALGQGPQFIFQYYEEEERQRGNFPDRFSGHQFPNYSSELNVNALLLGDSALYLCASSPLVRADTEAFFGQGTRLTVV.

This clonotype was observed a handful of times. The chain carries TRBV7-9 and TRBJ1-1, with D tentatively TRBD1 (5 bases). CDR1 SEHNR and CDR2 FQNEAQ come from the germline V gene (reference sequence). The CDR3 loop spans 16 amino acids. Between the trimmed V and J ends, which lost 5 bases and 2 bases, there was a span of 18 bases. The CDR3 loop is CASSPDADRPNTEAFF. The CDR3 DNA is TGTGCCAGCAGCCCTGACGCCGACAGACCAAACACTGAAGCTTTCTTT.

Written as DNA, the CDR3 is TGTGCCAGCAGTTACCCACTAAGGGTCGGGGAGACCCAGTACTTC. Amino acids: CASSYPLRVGETQYF. This chain links TRBV6-2 or TRBV6-3 with TRBJ2-5, with no clear D. The germline gives CDR1 MNHEY, CDR2 SVGEGT. Trimming removed 2 bases from V and 5 bases from J, with 15 bases in between. This CDR3 spans 15 amino acids.

This sequence joins TRBV7-9 and TRBJ1-1; a possible D gene is TRBD1 (6 bases). The CDR3 runs 16 residues. The germline V gene encodes CDR1 SEHNR and CDR2 FQNEAQ (reference sequence). Trimming cost V 0 bases and J 4 bases, with 15 bases left between them. The CDR3 here is CASSLAAGAMGTEAFF. The CDR3 nucleotides are TGTGCCAGCAGCTTAGCGGCAGGGGCTATGGGCACTGAAGCTTTCTTT.

The sample holds a few counts of this clonotype. V gene TRBV7-9 combines with J gene TRBJ1-1; possible D gene TRBD1, 5 bases. Trimming took 8 bases from V and 5 from J, leaving 12 bases between them. The CDR3 covers 12 residues. Germline V gene lookup returns CDR1 SEHNR and CDR2 FQNEAQ (reference sequence). Written as DNA, the CDR3 is TGTGCCAGCGTACCTGGGGGTACTGAAGCTTTCTTT. Translated: CASVPGGTEAFF.

A few counts support this clonotype. V and J are TRBV6-1 and TRBJ2-3; D gene uncertain. This CDR3 is built from 13 residues. The germline V gene encodes CDR1 MNHNS and CDR2 SASEGT. Between the trimmed V and J ends, which lost 8 bases and 3 bases, there was a span of 12 bases. CDR3 coding DNA: TGTGCCAGCGAGGTGGTGGGAACAGATACGCAGTATTTT. It translates to CASEVVGTDTQYF.

A few counts support this clonotype. The V call is TRBV5-1, the J call TRBJ2-1; 9 nucleotides agree with TRBD2. The CDR3 sequence is 13 residues long. The V gene's germline CDR1 is SGHRS and CDR2 YFSETQ. V was pared by 0 bases and J by 13 bases, with 5 bases of the junction left unmatched. The CDR3 region is CASSLVSGGSQFF. In DNA, the CDR3 is TGCGCCAGCAGCTTGGTCAGCGGGGGGTCCCAGTTCTTC.

V gene TRBV10-3 combines with J gene TRBJ2-3; TRBD1 matches at 9 bases. Germline-derived CDR1 and CDR2 are ENHRY and SYGVKD. The CDR3 runs 14 residues. With 11 bases clipped from V and 4 bases from J, the junction kept 10 bases outside the gene matches. The CDR3 reads CAAGRDRDADTQYF. CDR3 bases: TGTGCCGCCGGCCGGGACAGGGACGCAGATACGCAGTATTTT.

At least ten counts were recorded for this clonotype. The rearrangement joins TRBV20-1 to TRBJ1-1, with 8 bases matching TRBD1. Germline loops: CDR1 DFQATT, CDR2 SNEGSKA (reference sequence). Trimming cost V 4 bases and J 4 bases; bases outside gene matches: 11. The CDR3 has 15 residues. In DNA, the CDR3 is TGCAGTGCTATCCCCCCAGGGGGCTTAGGCACTGAAGCTTTCTTT. Its translation is CSAIPPGGLGTEAFF.

This clonotype was counted between two and nine times. This chain uses TRBV7-2 with TRBJ2-5, with 11 bases identical to TRBD2. Germline trimming cut 0 bases from V and 5 bases from J; bases unmatched to any gene: 2. Germline CDR1 is SGHTA and CDR2 is FQGNSA. This CDR3 is built from 15 residues. CDR3 in DNA: TGTGCCAGCAGCTTAGCCCGGACTAGCGGGGAGACCCAGTACTTC. This translates into CASSLARTSGETQYF.

V is TRBV2 and J is TRBJ1-3; TRBD1 agrees at 9 bases. The CDR3 extends over 16 amino acids. After removal of 4 bases from V and 0 bases from J, the junction contained 4 bases not matched to a gene. Germline assignment: CDR1 SNHLY and CDR2 FYNNEI. CDR3 amino acids: CASSVTGGGSGNTIYF. DNA for the CDR3: TGTGCCAGCAGTGTGACAGGGGGAGGCTCTGGAAACACCATATATTTT.

The genes are TRBV6-5 and TRBJ1-6; D possibly corresponds to TRBD1 (5 bases). Trimming removed 6 bases from V and 9 bases from J, with 15 bases in between. The CDR3 spans 14 residues. Germline V gives CDR1 MNHEY, CDR2 SVGAGI. This CDR3 is CASRMKGVRSPLHF. The DNA of the CDR3 is TGTGCCAGCAGAATGAAAGGGGTTCGTTCACCCCTCCACTTT.

The CDR3 DNA is TGTGCTAGTGGTTTGGGGGGACAGATGAACACTGAAGCTTTCTTT. Protein product: CASGLGGQMNTEAFF. The V call is TRBV12-5, the J call TRBJ1-1, with 7 bases aligning to TRBD1. The trim removed 1 base at V and 0 bases at J, leaving 2 bases unmatched. The germline CDR1 and CDR2 sequences are LGHNT and FRNRAP. There are 15 residues in the CDR3.

The chain employs TRBV7-9 and TRBJ1-1, with 7 bases aligning to TRBD1. The germline gives CDR1 SEHNR, CDR2 FQNEAQ (reference sequence). This CDR3 spans 13 amino acids. The J segment lost 3 bases and the V segment lost 6 bases, leaving 4 bases of the junction unmatched. CDR3 region: CASRPQGDTEAFF. The CDR3 nucleotides read TGTGCCAGCAGACCTCAGGGGGACACTGAAGCTTTCTTT.

This clonotype was detected a few times. The chain combines TRBV4-3 with TRBJ2-2, with 9 positions matching TRBD1. The CDR3 contains 11 residues. Germline CDR1 and CDR2: LGHNA and YSLEER. The chain's CDR3 is CADRGGGELFF. The CDR3 nucleotides read TGCGCGGACAGGGGAGGCGGGGAGCTGTTTTTT.